These 17 T cell receptor beta chains originate from one sample sequenced in a study of regulatory T cells in long-lasting Graves disease. The sample's time point: newly diagnosed GD, antithyroid drugs for less than 3 months. PBMC RNA served as the TCR library source. CDR3 regions were amplified by Arm-PCR using iRepertoire HTBI primers to build TCR beta libraries. One entry per CDR3 protein results from TCRdb running MiXCR on the multiplex PCR reads. The data hold hundreds of thousands of distinct CDR3 sequences, with 15% to 20% observed a single time. This sample was also put to use in a study of T cells in Graves' hyperthyroidism and ophthalmopathy.

This specimen was peripheral blood mononuclear cells (PBMCs), taken at new diagnosis, from a patient treated with antithyroid drugs. These TCRs come from a woman aged 25 to 39 with Graves disease.

The gene calls are TRBV29-1 and TRBJ2-7; D may be TRBD2 (5 bases). Germline V gene lookup returns CDR1 SQVTM and CDR2 ANQGSEA. Trimming took off 6 bases at V and 4 bases at J, with 22 bases between the two ends. The CDR3 is 15 amino acids. The CDR3 nucleotides are TGCAGCGTCATGAATACCGGACTCATCCTATACGAGCAGTACTTC. Residues: CSVMNTGLILYEQYF.

This clonotype has at least ten counts. The chain has TRBV27 and TRBJ2-5; D call uncertain. Trimming cost V 5 bases and J 1 base, with 8 bases left between them. This CDR3 region has 13 residues. Looked up from germline, CDR1 is MNHEY and CDR2 is SMNVEV (reference sequence). CDR3 coding DNA: TGTGCCAGCAGTCAGAGGCGCCAAGAGACCCAGTACTTC. Translating it yields CASSQRRQETQYF.

This clonotype came up many times. V is TRBV27 and J is TRBJ1-2; D gene uncertain. The CDR3 contains 12 residues. V gave up 6 bases and J gave up 5 bases, with 10 bases separating them. The V gene's germline CDR1 is MNHEY and CDR2 SMNVEV (reference sequence). This CDR3 reads CASRNWDYGYTF. The CDR3 coding sequence is TGTGCCAGCAGAAATTGGGATTATGGCTACACCTTC.

On this clonotype: A clone one base away is much larger, so this may be a read error. The V gene is TRBV29-1, the J gene TRBJ1-2; D gene unclear. The CDR3 is made up of 11 amino acids. Germline-derived CDR1 and CDR2 are SQVTM and ANQGSEA. The CDR3, as DNA: TGCAGCGTTGAGAGCGGGTATGGCTGCACCTTC. It yields the protein CSVESGYGCTF. Full variable domain (outside the CDR3, taken from reference TRBV29-1 and TRBJ1-2): SAVISQKPSRDICQRGTSLTIQCQVDSQVTMMFWYRQQPGQSLTLIATANQGSEATYESGFVIDKFPISRPNLTFSTLTVSNMSPEDSSIYLCSVESGYGCTFGSGTRLTVV.

This clonotype was counted many times. The chain links TRBV5-1 to TRBJ2-3; tentative D call: TRBD2 (5 bases). Trimming cost V 1 base and J 0 bases, with 12 bases left between them. Per the germline V gene, CDR1 is SGHRS and CDR2 is YFSETQ. The CDR3 extends over 16 amino acids. The CDR3 spells CASSLRSRTSTDTQYF. The DNA for the CDR3 is TGCGCCAGCAGCTTGAGGTCGAGGACTAGCACAGATACGCAGTATTTT.

The rearrangement links TRBV28 to TRBJ1-2; the D is unclear. Germline CDR1 reads MDHEN; CDR2 reads SYDVKM. This CDR3 spans 12 amino acids. V gave up 7 bases and J gave up 3 bases, with 9 bases separating them. The CDR3 reads CASTGPYYGYTF. DNA for the CDR3: TGTGCCAGCACTGGTCCATACTATGGCTACACCTTC.

The table lists this clonotype with many counts. The chain recombines TRBV5-1 with TRBJ2-7; D is ambiguous. The CDR3 spans 15 residues. V dropped 0 bases and J dropped 3 bases, with 13 bases sitting between them. CDR1 and CDR2 from the germline V gene are SGHRS and YFSETQ. The CDR3 DNA is TGCGCCAGCAGCTTGGACCCCCAGCCAGACTACGAGCAGTACTTC. It specifies CASSLDPQPDYEQYF. The whole variable domain, filled in from reference TRBV5-1 and TRBJ2-7, reads KAGVTQTPRYLIKTRGQQVTLSCSPISGHRSVSWYQQTPGQGLQFLFEYFSETQRNKGNFPGRFSGRQFSNSRSEMNVSTLELGDSALYLCASSLDPQPDYEQYFGPGTRLTVT.

This clonotype was observed many times. J is TRBJ1-6 and V is TRBV12-3 or TRBV12-4; D is undetermined. V was pared by 1 base and J by 7 bases, with 8 bases between. CDR3 length: 14 residues. The chain's CDR3 is CASSLVVDNSPLHF. As DNA, the CDR3 is TGTGCCAGCAGTTTAGTCGTTGACAATTCACCCCTCCACTTT.

At least ten counts were recorded for this clonotype. The gene calls are TRBV20-1 and TRBJ2-3; D assignment may be TRBD1 or TRBD2 (5 bases each). Germline CDR1 reads DFQATT; CDR2 reads SNEGSKA (reference sequence). The CDR3 is 14 amino acids. Between the trimmed V and J ends, which lost 6 bases and 4 bases, there was a span of 17 bases. The CDR3 coding sequence is TGCAGTGCGCCGGGACCTATCGGATCAGATACGCAGTATTTT. It codes for CSAPGPIGSDTQYF.

The V gene is TRBV25-1, the J gene TRBJ2-3; a weak D match, TRBD2 (5 bases). V was trimmed by 4 bases and J by 6 bases, leaving 14 bases between them. The CDR3 length is 14 residues. Germline V gene sequence: CDR1 MGHDK, CDR2 SYGVNS. Here the CDR3 reads CASSVGRFGDTQYF. The CDR3 region has the DNA TGTGCCAGCAGTGTTGGGAGATTCGGCGATACGCAGTATTTT. The full variable domain, rest sourced from reference TRBV25-1 and TRBJ2-3, is EADIYQTPRYLVIGTGKKITLECSQTMGHDKMYWYQQDPGMELHLIHYSYGVNSTEKGDLSSESTVSRIRTEHFPLTLESARPSHTSQYLCASSVGRFGDTQYFGPGTRLTVL.

J is TRBJ2-2 and V is TRBV6-2 or TRBV6-3, with D unresolved. V was pared by 11 bases and J by 0 bases, with 19 bases between. CDR3 length equals 16 residues. Germline CDR1 reads MNHEY; CDR2 reads SVGEGT. For the CDR3, the DNA is TGTGCCTCCCATCCGGGCAGGCTACCGAACACCGGGGAGCTGTTTTTT. Protein sequence: CASHPGRLPNTGELFF.

This clonotype was observed at least ten times. This chain uses TRBV28 with TRBJ1-4; D is unclear. Trimming took 2 bases from V and 11 from J, leaving 6 bases between them. CDR1 and CDR2 (germline): MDHEN, SYDVKM. This CDR3 comprises 11 residues. In DNA, the CDR3 is TGTGCCAGCAGTTTAGGGCAGAAACTGTTTTTT. This sequence encodes CASSLGQKLFF. The entire variable domain, with the rest obtained from reference TRBV28 and TRBJ1-4, is as follows: DVKVTQSSRYLVKRTGEKVFLECVQDMDHENMFWYRQDPGLGLRLIYFSYDVKMKEKGDIPEGYSVSREKKERFSLILESASTNQTSMYLCASSLGQKLFFGSGTQLSVL.

This clonotype was observed a handful of times. At one of its ends the junction is not consistent with the germline gene, which may arise from a read error. The chain couples TRBV3-1 to TRBJ2-5, with no clear D. The CDR3 contains 12 residues. The germline CDR1 and CDR2 sequences are LGHDT and YNNKEL (reference sequence). DNA for the CDR3: TGTGCCAGCAGCCAACCTGGGTCTGCCCCGACCTTC. Encoded protein: CASSQPGSAPTF.

In this sample, this clonotype turned up a few times. The genes are TRBV30 and TRBJ2-7; D is possibly TRBD2 (5 bases). Per the germline V gene, CDR1 is GTSNPN and CDR2 is SVGIG (reference sequence). With 1 base removed from V and 2 bases from J, the gap between germline ends came to 12 bases. This CDR3 contains 14 residues. CDR3 DNA: TGTGCCTGGAGTGGGCTAGCAGTCGCCTACGAGCAGTACTTC. Protein product: CAWSGLAVAYEQYF.

The genes are TRBV18 and TRBJ1-1; D gene unclear. The CDR3 is made up of 15 amino acids. Germline V gene sequence: CDR1 KGHSH, CDR2 LQKENI. V gave up 2 bases and J gave up 5 bases, with 15 bases separating them. Written as DNA, the CDR3 is TGTGCCAGCTCACCAACGAGAGGTGGAGGGACTGAAGCTTTCTTT. Translating it yields CASSPTRGGGTEAFF.

This clonotype was detected ten times or more. The chain links TRBV7-2 to TRBJ2-3; D is possibly TRBD2 (6 bases). Germline V CDR1 and CDR2: SGHTA, FQGNSA. The CDR3 sequence is 12 residues long. V was cut by 4 bases and J by 5 bases, with 7 bases left in between. This CDR3 reads CASSSGVDTQYF. The CDR3 DNA reads TGTGCCAGCAGCTCGGGGGTAGATACGCAGTATTTT.

This clonotype was seen a few times. This chain connects TRBV6-2 or TRBV6-3 to TRBJ2-3, with 9 bases that match TRBD1. Losses at the gene ends were 5 bases for V and 4 bases for J; bases not matched to a gene: 7. The germline V gene has CDR1 MNHEY and CDR2 SVGEGT. The CDR3 has 15 amino acids. The DNA for the CDR3 is TGTGCCAGCAGTGGAACCGGGACAGGGCCAGATACGCAGTATTTT. Its protein is CASSGTGTGPDTQYF.